This is a list of T cell receptor beta chains from one sample in a study of cytomegalovirus exposure and HLA in healthy donors. Sequenced by immunoSEQ multiplex PCR; TCRdb stores in-frame clones only, minus some. The sample has approximately 170,000 clones, more than 80% seen once. What was sequenced was PBMCs. Receptor source: a male donor in good health and CMV-seronegative. CDR3s include the opening cysteine and the closing phenylalanine or tryptophan. Each record gives: V gene, D gene, J gene, clone size, CDR3 DNA, CDR3 protein. D genes are given only for firm matches. Some rows have no size entry. The others give once, few or many, or a class for an expanded clone.

TRBV7-9	TRBD2	TRBJ2-6	-	TGTGCCAGCATTCCAACCACGGGGGGGCCGTTAGTCGGGGCCAACGTCCTGACTTTC	CASIPTTGGPLVGANVLTF
TRBV4-2	-	TRBJ1-4	-	TGTGCCAGCAGCCAAGTAGGGAGTGAAAAACTGTTTTTT	CASSQVGSEKLFF
TRBV9	TRBD1	TRBJ1-3	-	TGTGCCAGCAGCGCATCAAGGACAGGGGCTGGAAACACCATATATTTT	CASSASRTGAGNTIYF
TRBV7-9	-	TRBJ1-4	few	TGTGCCAGCAGCTTAAGGGGGACGAATGGGGAAAAACTGTTTTTT	CASSLRGTNGEKLFF
TRBV6-1	-	TRBJ1-5	-	TGTGCCAGCAGAGGCAGGGGATCGGGTCAGCCCCAGCATTTT	CASRGRGSGQPQHF
TRBV5-4	TRBD2	TRBJ2-5	-	TGTGCCAGCAGCCCTGGGACTAGCGGGGGGGCCATCCAGACCCAGTACTTC	CASSPGTSGGAIQTQYF
TRBV7-8	TRBD1	TRBJ1-2	-	TGTGCCAGCAGCTCCAGTGGACAGGCGAACACCTTC	CASSSSGQANTF
TRBV28	-	TRBJ2-7	-	TGTGCCAGCAGTTTAGGCAGCGGACTGATAGGCTACGAGCAGTACTTC	CASSLGSGLIGYEQYF
TRBV30	-	TRBJ1-1	-	TGTGCCTGGAACCTCGGAGGCACTGAAGCTTTCTTT	CAWNLGGTEAFF
TRBV25-1	TRBD1	TRBJ1-1	-	TGTGCCAGCAGTGCCCAAAGGAACAGGGGAAATACTGAAGCTTTCTTT	CASSAQRNRGNTEAFF
TRBV5-1	-	TRBJ1-2	-	TGCGCCAGCAGCTCCCGGAGAGCCAGCCTTAACTATGGCTACACCTTC	CASSSRRASLNYGYTF
TRBV6-5	-	TRBJ1-4	-	TGTGCCAGCAGTTACTCCCAGGGAAGCGAAAAACTGTTTTTT	CASSYSQGSEKLFF
TRBV11-2	-	TRBJ2-7	-	TGTGCCAGCAGCTATCCAGGAGGGCCCTACGAGCAGTACTTC	CASSYPGGPYEQYF
TRBV21-1	-	TRBJ2-7	-	TGTGCCAGCAGCACGTCAGCGAACACCTCCTACGAGCAGTACTTC	CASSTSANTSYEQYF
TRBV7-9	TRBD2	TRBJ2-5	-	TGTGCCAGCAGCTTAGGGACTAGCGGGGGGCATCAAGAGACCCAGTACTTC	CASSLGTSGGHQETQYF
TRBV6-4	TRBD1	TRBJ1-2	-	TGTGCCAGCAGGGACAGGAGGAACTATGGCTACACCTTC	CASRDRRNYGYTF
TRBV2	TRBD2	TRBJ2-5	-	TGTGCCAGCAGTTTCCGGACTAGCGGATCCCGAGTGACCCAGTACTTC	CASSFRTSGSRVTQYF
TRBV6-5	TRBD1	TRBJ1-2	few	TGTGCCAGCAGTGCGGGACAGGGGGTTTATGGCTACACCTTC	CASSAGQGVYGYTF
TRBV4-3	-	TRBJ2-5	once	TGCGCCAGCAGCCAAGATCTCCTAGGTGGGGCGACCCAAGAGACCCAGTACTTC	CASSQDLLGGATQETQYF
TRBV9	-	TRBJ2-5	-	TGTGCCAGCAGCGCATCCGGGACACCCCAAGAGACCCAGTACTTC	CASSASGTPQETQYF
TRBV28	TRBD1	TRBJ2-7	few	TGTGCCAGCAACCGGTGGGACAGGGCTTCCTACGAGCAGTACTTC	CASNRWDRASYEQYF
TRBV7-9	-	TRBJ2-3	-	TGTGCCAGCAGCTACAGAGATACGCAGTATTTT	CASSYRDTQYF
TRBV7-2	-	TRBJ2-3	-	TGTGCCAGCAGCTTACGACCCTCCCAGGCAGATACGCAGTATTTT	CASSLRPSQADTQYF
TRBV28	TRBD2	TRBJ2-7	-	TGTGCCAGCAGTCCCCCCGGACTAGACTACGAGCAGTACTTC	CASSPPGLDYEQYF
TRBV6-5	-	TRBJ1-6	few	TGTGCCAGCACCGATACAGGGACCCATAATTCACCCCTCCACTTT	CASTDTGTHNSPLHF
TRBV4-3	-	TRBJ2-1	-	TGCGCCAGCAGCCAAGTCGGAGGAGACAATGAGCAGTTCTTC	CASSQVGGDNEQFF
TRBV19	TRBD1	TRBJ1-5	-	TGTGCCACCGGACAGGGGAGGGTTCAGCCCCAGCATTTT	CATGQGRVQPQHF
TRBV28	TRBD1	TRBJ2-5	-	TGTGCCAGCAGTTCCCCAGGGGGTGAGACCCAGTACTTC	CASSSPGGETQYF
TRBV28	-	TRBJ1-2	-	TGTGCCAGCAGCGGGGACAAGAGTCAGCACTATGGCTACACCTTC	CASSGDKSQHYGYTF
TRBV19	-	TRBJ1-6	-	TGTGCCAGTAGTATATTGGGGGGGCGTCGAAATAATTCACCCCTCCACTTT	CASSILGGRRNNSPLHF
TRBV6-5	TRBD2	TRBJ2-3	-	TGTGCCAGCAGTTACTTAGCGGGAGGGCCGGCAGATACGCAGTATTTT	CASSYLAGGPADTQYF
TRBV4-1	-	TRBJ2-3	once	TGCGCCAGCAGTCAGGGAGGTGGAGATACGCAGTATTTT	CASSQGGGDTQYF
TRBV7-9	-	TRBJ2-2	once	TGTGCCAGCAGCCCGACCGGGACACCGAACACCGGGGAGCTGTTTTTT	CASSPTGTPNTGELFF
TRBV9	-	TRBJ2-7	-	TGTGCCAGCAGCATACAACAGGGATACGAGCAGTACTTC	CASSIQQGYEQYF
TRBV5-4	-	TRBJ2-1	few	TGTGCCAGCAGCTCGGCAGGGCGCTCCTACAATGAGCAGTTCTTC	CASSSAGRSYNEQFF
TRBV2	-	TRBJ1-6	-	TGTGCCAGCAGTGAAGAACAGACCTATAATTCACCCCTCCACTTT	CASSEEQTYNSPLHF
TRBV27	-	TRBJ2-7	-	TGTGCCAGCAGTTTGACGGGAAGCGAGCAGTACTTC	CASSLTGSEQYF
TRBV6-1	-	TRBJ2-7	-	TGTGCCAGTAGCACGGGGGTTGTGTCCTACGAGCAGTACTTC	CASSTGVVSYEQYF
TRBV10-3	-	TRBJ1-2	-	TGTGCCATCAGTGAGCCGGGCGTCAGGGGAGCTTATGGCTACACCTTC	CAISEPGVRGAYGYTF
TRBV6-5	TRBD1	TRBJ2-7	-	TGTGCCAGCAGTCCGTGGACAGGGTGGGGGTACGAGCAGTACTTC	CASSPWTGWGYEQYF
TRBV4-2	-	TRBJ2-2	few	TGTGCCAGCAGCCAAGATCCTCCAGGCTACACCGGGGAGCTGTTTTTT	CASSQDPPGYTGELFF
TRBV11-2	TRBD1	TRBJ2-7	-	TGTGCCAGCAGCCTAAACCTCGGGACAGGGGGAGAGCAGTACTTC	CASSLNLGTGGEQYF
TRBV5-5	TRBD1	TRBJ2-7	-	TGTGCCAGCAGCTTCCGGGACAGGGCCTACGAGCAGTACTTC	CASSFRDRAYEQYF
TRBV5-1	-	TRBJ1-4	-	TGCGCCAGCAGCTTGGATTACAGGGTTAATGAAAAACTGTTTTTT	CASSLDYRVNEKLFF
TRBV25-1	-	TRBJ1-2	-	TGTGCCAGCAGTGGGCAGGGTGGCTTCGACTATGGCTACACCTTC	CASSGQGGFDYGYTF
TRBV9	TRBD1	TRBJ1-6	-	TGTGCCAGCAGCGTAGCAGGGGGCGATTCACCCCTCCACTTT	CASSVAGGDSPLHF
TRBV5-1	TRBD2	TRBJ2-1	-	TGCGCCAGCAGCCTAACGATCCCTGATAGCGGGAGAGAGGGCAATGAGCAGTTCTTC	CASSLTIPDSGREGNEQFF
TRBV11-1	TRBD1	TRBJ1-5	-	TGTGCCAGCAGCCGGACAGGGGGAAATCAGCCCCAGCATTTT	CASSRTGGNQPQHF
TRBV6-6	TRBD1	TRBJ2-7	few	TGTGCCAGCAGCCGGGACAGGGTTGACGAGCAGTACTTC	CASSRDRVDEQYF
TRBV6-1	TRBD1	TRBJ2-2	-	TGTGCCAGCAGTCCGGGACAGCTGAACACCGGGGAGCTGTTTTTT	CASSPGQLNTGELFF
TRBV10-3	TRBD1	TRBJ2-7	-	TGTGCCATCAGTGAGTCAGGACAGGGCGTACACGAGCAGTACTTC	CAISESGQGVHEQYF
TRBV7-9	TRBD1	TRBJ2-2	once	TGTGCCAGCAGCCCCTCCGACAGGGGTACCGGGGAGCTGTTTTTT	CASSPSDRGTGELFF
TRBV9	TRBD1	TRBJ1-6	-	TGTGCCAGCAGCGTAACAGGGGATCCTAATAATTCACCCCTCCACTTT	CASSVTGDPNNSPLHF
TRBV28	TRBD2	TRBJ2-2	-	TGTGCCAGCAGCACTAGCGGGAGGGGCGGGGAGCTGTTTTTT	CASSTSGRGGELFF
TRBV9	-	TRBJ1-3	-	TGTGCCAGCAGCGGGACAGAACGAAACTCTGGAAACACCATATATTTT	CASSGTERNSGNTIYF
TRBV2	-	TRBJ1-3	-	TGTGCCAGCAGTGAAATCATAGGGGTCCCTGGAAACACCATATATTTT	CASSEIIGVPGNTIYF